Shown below are 27 T cell receptor beta chains from a single sample sequenced in a study of cytomegalovirus exposure and HLA in healthy donors. The study ran its PCR with 60 Vbeta and 13 Jbeta primers. TCRdb's copy holds only in-frame clones and misses some; the assay was immunoSEQ multiplex PCR. The sample includes some 150,000 clones, roughly 79% of them seen just once. The material sequenced was PBMCs. These receptors were obtained from a woman aged 45-65 years in good health and CMV-seronegative.

This chain joins TRBV19 and TRBJ2-2, with 11 bases aligning to TRBD2. Germline-derived CDR1 and CDR2 are LNHDA and SQIVND (reference sequence). This CDR3 has 16 amino acids. V gave up 5 bases and J gave up 6 bases; unmatched junction bases: 8. The CDR3 protein is CASSPIAGGPSGELFF. CDR3 DNA sequence: TGTGCCAGTAGTCCTATAGCGGGAGGGCCGTCCGGGGAGCTGTTTTTT.

V gene TRBV28 combines with J gene TRBJ2-1; D is undetermined. The V end was cut by 9 bases, the J end by 9 bases, with 33 bases between. Germline V gene sequence: CDR1 MDHEN, CDR2 SYDVKM. The CDR3 extends over 18 amino acids. CDR3 sequence (DNA): TGTGCCAGAAGCAGGTCCACCAACCGGCCATCTCAGTCCAGTGAGCAGTTCTTC. Amino acid sequence: CARSRSTNRPSQSSEQFF.

This rearrangement joins TRBV27 to TRBJ1-1; possibly TRBD1 for D (6 bases). The CDR3 length is 13 residues. Per the germline V gene, CDR1 is MNHEY and CDR2 is SMNVEV (reference sequence). V lost 6 bases and J lost 1, with 9 bases in between. For the CDR3, the DNA is TGTGCCAGCAGGCCGGGACAGAACACTGAAGCTTTCTTT. As protein: CASRPGQNTEAFF.

This chain links TRBV9 with TRBJ1-3, with D perhaps TRBD1 (5 bases). In germline, CDR1 is SGDLS, CDR2 YYNGEE. Deletions cut 4 bases from V and 0 bases from J, with 17 bases between. CDR3 length: 17 amino acids. The CDR3 DNA sequence: TGTGCCAGCAGCCCCCTGTCCGTGGGGCCCTCTGGAAACACCATATATTTT. Amino acids: CASSPLSVGPSGNTIYF.

V is TRBV19 and J is TRBJ2-2; 7 positions match TRBD2. J lost 6 bases, V lost 11 bases, and 12 bases had no gene match. CDR1 and CDR2 from the germline V gene are LNHDA and SQIVND (reference sequence). The CDR3 spans 14 residues. The CDR3 DNA reads as TGTGCCTGCTCCGGGACTACATCCGCCGGGGAGCTGTTTTTT. It codes for CACSGTTSAGELFF.

The chain recombines TRBV4-1 with TRBJ2-3, with TRBD1 matching over 8 bases. CDR3 length equals 15 residues. The germline V gene has CDR1 MGHRA and CDR2 YSYEKL. J gave up 0 bases and V 1 base, and 0 bases lay outside the gene matches. CDR3 region: CASSQGTGSTDTQYF. Written as DNA, the CDR3 is TGCGCCAGCAGCCAAGGGACAGGGAGCACAGATACGCAGTATTTT.

The chain combines TRBV4-3 with TRBJ2-3, with D possibly matching TRBD2 (6 bases). The CDR3 is made up of 15 amino acids. V gave up 0 bases and J gave up 2 bases, with 9 bases separating them. Germline CDR1 LGHNA, CDR2 YSLEER. CDR3: CASSQDGDSTDTQYF. CDR3 in DNA: TGCGCCAGCAGCCAAGATGGGGACTCCACAGATACGCAGTATTTT.

The V and J genes are TRBV27 and TRBJ2-5; D remains ambiguous. The end of the DNA fits TRBJ2-7 better, so the J call may be wrong. CDR3 size: 11 residues. Germline assignment: CDR1 MNHEY and CDR2 SMNVEV (reference sequence). The CDR3, as DNA: TGTGCCAGCAGTTTCTCCTACGAGCAGTACTTC. It yields the protein CASSFSYEQYF.

The rearrangement uses TRBV15 and TRBJ1-2; 8 bases agree with TRBD1. After removal of 5 bases from V and 2 bases from J, the junction contained 4 bases not matched to a gene. Germline V gene lookup returns CDR1 LNHNV and CDR2 YYDKDF (reference sequence). The CDR3 is made up of 14 amino acids. CDR3 bases: TGTGCCACCAGCGGGCGGACAGGGAACTATGGCTACACCTTC. This translates into CATSGRTGNYGYTF.

This chain connects TRBV6-5 to TRBJ1-1; a weak D match, TRBD1 (6 bases). Trimming removed 0 bases from V and 6 bases from J, with 11 bases in between. Germline values: CDR1 MNHEY, CDR2 SVGAGI. The CDR3 runs 14 residues. The CDR3 coding sequence is TGTGCCAGCAGTTACTCAGGGGGTGAGGCTGAAGCTTTCTTT. Translated, it gives CASSYSGGEAEAFF.

V is TRBV19 and J is TRBJ1-1; TRBD1 agrees at 7 bases. The CDR3 length is 14 residues. J lost 6 bases, V lost 8 bases, and 12 bases had no gene match. Germline V gene data show CDR1 as LNHDA and CDR2 as SQIVND (reference sequence). CDR3 sequence: CASEPAQGVPEAFF. CDR3 DNA: TGTGCCAGTGAACCAGCTCAGGGGGTCCCTGAAGCTTTCTTT.

Only one count was recorded for this clone. V gene TRBV10-3 combines with J gene TRBJ1-2, with D maybe TRBD1 (6 bases). V was cut by 7 bases and J by 1 base, with 13 bases left in between. Germline assignment: CDR1 ENHRY and CDR2 SYGVKD. This CDR3 has 14 amino acids. CDR3 bases: TGTGCCATCAATGGGGCAGGGGATAACTATGGCTACACCTTC. This sequence encodes CAINGAGDNYGYTF.

This rearrangement joins TRBV15 to TRBJ2-1, with 12 bases identical to TRBD2. The CDR3 sequence is 15 residues long. After removal of 5 bases from V and 9 bases from J, the junction contained 8 bases not matched to a gene. Germline V lookup: CDR1 LNHNV, CDR2 YYDKDF (reference sequence). The CDR3 DNA reads as TGTGCCACCAGCGGTACTAGCGGGGGGTTAGGTGAGCAGTTCTTC. It specifies CATSGTSGGLGEQFF.

This clone has just a few counts. Within the sample, other DNA sequences also encode this same CDR3. The genes are TRBV7-2 and TRBJ2-7; 9 nucleotides line up with TRBD2. The length of the CDR3 is 15 residues. Unmatched junction bases numbered 4, after V lost 2 bases and J lost 2 bases. Germline assignment: CDR1 SGHTA and CDR2 FQGNSA. CDR3 residues: CASSLWLAGAYEQYF. As DNA, the CDR3 is TGTGCCAGCAGCTTATGGTTAGCGGGGGCCTACGAGCAGTACTTC.

The V call is TRBV28, the J call TRBJ2-2; TRBD1 might be the D (5 bases). CDR1 and CDR2 (germline): MDHEN, SYDVKM. The CDR3 spans 12 residues. The V gene lost 2 bases and the J gene lost 7 bases, with 5 bases spanning the gap. The DNA of the CDR3 is TGTGCCAGCAGTTTAAGGGGCGGGGAGCTGTTTTTT. It yields the protein CASSLRGGELFF.

J is TRBJ2-5 and V is TRBV10-1, with 11 nucleotides matching TRBD2. Per the germline V gene, CDR1 is WNHNN and CDR2 is SYGVQD (reference sequence). The J segment lost 5 bases and the V segment lost 6 bases, leaving 2 bases of the junction unmatched. This CDR3 has 13 residues. CDR3 DNA: TGCGCCAGCAGCCCTAGCGGGGGGGAGACCCAGTACTTC. Its translation is CASSPSGGETQYF.

This clone was counted once. The CDR3 sequence is CASSFRQVNQPQHF. CDR3 nucleotides: TGTGCCAGCAGTTTCCGACAGGTCAATCAGCCCCAGCATTTT. This chain joins TRBV28 and TRBJ1-5; TRBD1 is a possible D gene (6 bases). The CDR3 consists of 14 residues. Trimming shortened V by 3 bases and J by 3 bases, and 9 bases separated the two germline ends. Germline-derived CDR1 and CDR2 are MDHEN and SYDVKM. Supplemented by reference TRBV28 and TRBJ1-5, the full variable domain reads DVKVTQSSRYLVKRTGEKVFLECVQDMDHENMFWYRQDPGLGLRLIYFSYDVKMKEKGDIPEGYSVSREKKERFSLILESASTNQTSMYLCASSFRQVNQPQHFGDGTRLSIL.

This clone appeared a single time. The chain is built from TRBV5-4 and TRBJ2-7, with 9 bases fitting TRBD1. Germline values: CDR1 SGHNT, CDR2 YYREEE (reference sequence). There are 15 residues in the CDR3. The trim removed 4 bases at V and 6 bases at J, leaving 11 bases unmatched. The CDR3 coding sequence is TGTGCCAGCAGCCGGAGAAGGGACAGGGATAGCGAGCAGTACTTC. This codes for CASSRRRDRDSEQYF.

The chain uses TRBV6-5 and TRBJ2-7; 7 bases fit TRBD1. Losses at the gene ends were 7 bases for V and 3 bases for J; bases not matched to a gene: 0. Germline lookup yields CDR1 MNHEY and CDR2 SVGAGI. This CDR3 comprises 11 residues. CDR3: CASNRGYEQYF. CDR3 in DNA: TGTGCCAGCAACAGGGGCTACGAGCAGTACTTC.

This chain uses TRBV28 with TRBJ2-5; the D is unclear. V was trimmed by 6 bases and J by 3 bases, leaving 5 bases between them. There are 11 residues in the CDR3. Germline loops: CDR1 MDHEN, CDR2 SYDVKM. CDR3 DNA sequence: TGTGCCAGCAGCCTCGAAGAGACCCAGTACTTC. It is translated as CASSLEETQYF.

The chain couples TRBV19 to TRBJ1-5; D is undetermined. V was cut by 5 bases and J by 0 bases, with 5 bases left in between. CDR3 length: 13 residues. Germline V CDR1 and CDR2: LNHDA, SQIVND (reference sequence). The CDR3 loop is CASSVASNQPQHF. DNA for the CDR3: TGTGCCAGTAGTGTGGCTAGCAATCAGCCCCAGCATTTT.

The rearrangement joins TRBV27 to TRBJ2-7; a weak D match, TRBD2 (6 bases). Germline V lookup: CDR1 MNHEY, CDR2 SMNVEV (reference sequence). The CDR3 is made up of 16 amino acids. V shed 0 bases and J shed 0 bases, with 12 bases lying between them. The CDR3 sequence: CASSLSFVAASYEQYF. As DNA, the CDR3 is TGTGCCAGCAGTTTATCGTTCGTAGCGGCCTCCTACGAGCAGTACTTC.

The chain carries TRBV7-8 and TRBJ2-3; TRBD2 aligns across 12 bases. Germline V CDR1 and CDR2: SGHVS, FQNEAQ. This CDR3 is built from 16 residues. V lost 5 bases and J lost 3; bases outside the gene matches: 6. CDR3 DNA: TGTGCCAGCAGCCCACTAGCGGGAGGCCCTACAGATACGCAGTATTTT. Translated, it gives CASSPLAGGPTDTQYF.

This clone has just one count. In nucleotides, the CDR3 is TGTGCCACCAGCAGACAAACTAGCTTGGGTGAGCAGTTCTTC. Its translation is CATSRQTSLGEQFF. This chain connects TRBV15 to TRBJ2-1; tentative D call: TRBD2 (6 bases). Between the trimmed V and J ends, which lost 2 bases and 9 bases, there was a span of 14 bases. The germline V gene has CDR1 LNHNV and CDR2 YYDKDF (reference sequence). This CDR3 comprises 14 residues.

The chain employs TRBV7-2 and TRBJ1-4; D ambiguous. The V gene's germline CDR1 is SGHTA and CDR2 FQGNSA. CDR3 size: 13 residues. With 2 bases removed from V and 8 bases from J, the gap between germline ends came to 9 bases. The CDR3: CASSLRRWEKLFF. As DNA, the CDR3 is TGTGCCAGCAGCTTAAGGCGGTGGGAAAAACTGTTTTTT.

V and J are TRBV7-4 and TRBJ1-6, with D possibly matching TRBD1 (6 bases). Trimming cost V 6 bases and J 9 bases, with 18 bases left between them. CDR1 is SGHVT and CDR2 is SQSDAQ in the germline V gene. CDR3 length: 15 residues. Here the CDR3 DNA reads TGTGCCAGCAGAATCACAGGGTGTCGAACTTCACCCCTCCACTTT. This codes for CASRITGCRTSPLHF.

The rearrangement uses TRBV13 and TRBJ1-2; the match to TRBD1 covers 8 bases. The V segment lost 0 bases and the J segment 5 bases; nucleotides outside the gene matches: 8. CDR3 length: 16 amino acids. CDR1 PRHDT and CDR2 FYEKMQ come from the germline V gene (reference sequence). The DNA for the CDR3 is TGTGCCAGCAGCTTAGGCGGACAGGGCAGCCCTTATGGCTACACCTTC. It codes for CASSLGGQGSPYGYTF.